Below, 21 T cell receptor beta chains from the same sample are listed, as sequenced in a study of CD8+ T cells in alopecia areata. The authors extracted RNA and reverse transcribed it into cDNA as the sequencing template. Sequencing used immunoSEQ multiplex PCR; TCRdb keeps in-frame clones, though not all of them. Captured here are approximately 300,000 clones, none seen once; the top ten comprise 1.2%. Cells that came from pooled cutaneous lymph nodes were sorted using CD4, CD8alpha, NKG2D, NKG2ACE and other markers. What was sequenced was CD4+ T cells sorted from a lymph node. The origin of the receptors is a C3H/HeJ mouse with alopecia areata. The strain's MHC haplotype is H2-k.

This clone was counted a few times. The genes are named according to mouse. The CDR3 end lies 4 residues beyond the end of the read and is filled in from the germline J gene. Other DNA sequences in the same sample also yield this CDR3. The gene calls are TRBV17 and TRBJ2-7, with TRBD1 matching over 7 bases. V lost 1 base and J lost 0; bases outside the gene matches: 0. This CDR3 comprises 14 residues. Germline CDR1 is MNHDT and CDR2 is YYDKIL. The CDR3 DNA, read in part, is TGTGCTAGCAGTAGAGCAGGGGGCTCCTAT. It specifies CASSRAGGSY. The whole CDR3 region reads CASSRAGGSYEQYF. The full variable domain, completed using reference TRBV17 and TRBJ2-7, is DTTVKQNPRYKLARVGKPVNLICSQTMNHDTMYWYQKKPNQAPKLLLFYYDKILNREADTFEKFQSSRPNNSFCSLYIGSAGLEYSAMYLCASSRAGGSYEQYFGPGTRLTVL.

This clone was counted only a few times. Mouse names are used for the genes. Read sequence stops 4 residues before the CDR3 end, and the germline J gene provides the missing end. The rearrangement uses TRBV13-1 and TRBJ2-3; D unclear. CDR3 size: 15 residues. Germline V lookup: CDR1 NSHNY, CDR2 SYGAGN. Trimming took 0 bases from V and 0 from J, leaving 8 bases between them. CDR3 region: CASSDAFGSAETLYF. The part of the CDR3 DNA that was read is TGTGCCAGCAGTGATGCATTTGGTAGTGCAGAA.

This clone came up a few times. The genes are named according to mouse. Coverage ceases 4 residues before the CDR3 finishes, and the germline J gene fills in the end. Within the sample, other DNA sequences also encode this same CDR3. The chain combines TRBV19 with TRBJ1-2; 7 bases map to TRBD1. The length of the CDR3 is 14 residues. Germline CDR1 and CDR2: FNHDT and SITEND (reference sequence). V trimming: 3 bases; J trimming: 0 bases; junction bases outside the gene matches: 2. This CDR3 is CASSRQGTNSDYTF. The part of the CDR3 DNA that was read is TGTGCCAGCAGTAGACAGGGAACAAACTCC.

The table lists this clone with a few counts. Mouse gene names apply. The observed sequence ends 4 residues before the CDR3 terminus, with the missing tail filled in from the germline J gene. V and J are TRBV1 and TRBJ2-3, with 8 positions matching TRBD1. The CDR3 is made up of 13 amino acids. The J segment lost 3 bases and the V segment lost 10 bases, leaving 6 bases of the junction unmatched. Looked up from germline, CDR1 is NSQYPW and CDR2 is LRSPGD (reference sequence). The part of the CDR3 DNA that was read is TGCACCTCTCAGGGGGCGCTCGCAGAA. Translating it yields CTSQGALAE. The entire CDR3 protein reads CTSQGALAETLYF.

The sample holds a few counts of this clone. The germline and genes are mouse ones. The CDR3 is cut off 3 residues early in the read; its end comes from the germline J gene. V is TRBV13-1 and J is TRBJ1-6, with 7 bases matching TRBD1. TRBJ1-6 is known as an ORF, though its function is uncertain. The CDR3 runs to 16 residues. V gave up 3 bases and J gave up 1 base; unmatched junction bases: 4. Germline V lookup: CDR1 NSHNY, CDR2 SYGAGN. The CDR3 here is CASSGQGGSYNSPLYF. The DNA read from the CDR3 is TGTGCCAGCAGTGGACAGGGAGGGTCCTATAATTCGCCC.

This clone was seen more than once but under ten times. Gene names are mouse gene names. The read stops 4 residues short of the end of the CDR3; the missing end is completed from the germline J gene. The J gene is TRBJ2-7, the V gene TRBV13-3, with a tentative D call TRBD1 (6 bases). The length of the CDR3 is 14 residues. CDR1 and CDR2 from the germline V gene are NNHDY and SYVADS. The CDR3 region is CASSDAGVPYEQYF. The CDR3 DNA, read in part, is TGTGCCAGCAGTGATGCAGGGGTCCCTTAT.

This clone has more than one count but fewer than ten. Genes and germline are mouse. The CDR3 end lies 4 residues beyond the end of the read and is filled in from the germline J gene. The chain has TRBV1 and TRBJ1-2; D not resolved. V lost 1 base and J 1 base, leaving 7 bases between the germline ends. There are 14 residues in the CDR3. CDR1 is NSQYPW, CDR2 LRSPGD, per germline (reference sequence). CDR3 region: CTCSAVGLNSDYTF. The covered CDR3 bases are TGCACCTGCAGTGCAGTTGGGTTAAACTCC.

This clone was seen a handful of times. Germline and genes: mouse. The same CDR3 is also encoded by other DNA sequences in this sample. The CDR3 bases that were read are TGTGCCAGCAGGACTGGGGGGTAT. Translation gives CASRTGGY. The CDR3 in full is CASRTGGYEQYF. V gene TRBV13-1 combines with J gene TRBJ2-7; 10 nucleotides align to TRBD2. From the germline J gene comes the end of the CDR3, since the read stops 4 residues before it. The CDR3 length is 12 residues. Looked up from germline, CDR1 is NSHNY and CDR2 is SYGAGN.

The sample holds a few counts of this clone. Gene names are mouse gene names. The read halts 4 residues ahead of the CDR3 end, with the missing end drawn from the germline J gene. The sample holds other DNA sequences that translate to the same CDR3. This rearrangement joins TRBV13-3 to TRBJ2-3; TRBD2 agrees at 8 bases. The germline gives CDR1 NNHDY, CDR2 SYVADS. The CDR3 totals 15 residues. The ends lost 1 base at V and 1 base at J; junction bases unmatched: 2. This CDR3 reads CASSDLGGGAETLYF. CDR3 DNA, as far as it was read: TGTGCCAGCAGTGATCTGGGGGGCGGTGCAGAA.

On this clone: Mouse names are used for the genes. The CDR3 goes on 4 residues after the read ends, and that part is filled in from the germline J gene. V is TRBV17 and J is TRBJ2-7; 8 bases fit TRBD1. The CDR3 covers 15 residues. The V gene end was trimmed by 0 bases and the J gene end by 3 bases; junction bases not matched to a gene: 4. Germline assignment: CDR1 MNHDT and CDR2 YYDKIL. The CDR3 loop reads CASSRDQGAGYEQYF. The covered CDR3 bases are TGTGCTAGCAGTAGAGATCAGGGGGCGGGCTAT.

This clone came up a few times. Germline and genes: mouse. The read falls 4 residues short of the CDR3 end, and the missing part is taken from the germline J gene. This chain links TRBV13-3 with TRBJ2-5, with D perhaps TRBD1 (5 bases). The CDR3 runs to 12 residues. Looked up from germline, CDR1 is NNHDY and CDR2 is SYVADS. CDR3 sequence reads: CASSEGEDTQYF. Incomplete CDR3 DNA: TGTGCCAGCAGTGAAGGGGAAGAC.

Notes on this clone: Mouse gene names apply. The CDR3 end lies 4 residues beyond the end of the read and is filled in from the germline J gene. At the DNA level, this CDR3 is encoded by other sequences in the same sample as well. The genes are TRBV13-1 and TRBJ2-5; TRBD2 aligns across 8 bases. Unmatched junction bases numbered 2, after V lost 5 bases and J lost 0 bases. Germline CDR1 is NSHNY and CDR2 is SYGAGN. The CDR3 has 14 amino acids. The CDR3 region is CASSRTGNQDTQYF. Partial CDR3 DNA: TGTGCCAGCAGCCGGACTGGGAACCAAGAC.

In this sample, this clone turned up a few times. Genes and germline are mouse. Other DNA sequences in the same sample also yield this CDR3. Partial CDR3 DNA: TGTGCCAGCAGTGTTGGGGCAGAA. Its translation is CASSVGAE. The CDR3 in full is CASSVGAETLYF. The chain employs TRBV13-1 and TRBJ2-3; D gene unclear. Sequencing ends 4 residues short of the CDR3 end; the germline J gene provides the rest. The V end lost 3 bases, the J end lost 3 bases, and 5 bases lay between the germline ends. This CDR3 contains 12 residues. Germline V lookup: CDR1 NSHNY, CDR2 SYGAGN.

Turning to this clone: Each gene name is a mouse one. CDR3: CASSSSGNSAETLYF. Incomplete CDR3 DNA: TGTGCCAGCAGTTCCTCAGGGAATAGTGCAGAA. The chain carries TRBV19 and TRBJ2-3; D perhaps matches TRBD1 (5 bases). The read terminates 4 residues ahead of where the CDR3 ends, so the germline J gene completes it. V was clipped by 4 bases and J by 0 bases, with 12 bases between them. CDR1 and CDR2 from the germline V gene are FNHDT and SITEND (reference sequence). CDR3 length equals 15 residues.

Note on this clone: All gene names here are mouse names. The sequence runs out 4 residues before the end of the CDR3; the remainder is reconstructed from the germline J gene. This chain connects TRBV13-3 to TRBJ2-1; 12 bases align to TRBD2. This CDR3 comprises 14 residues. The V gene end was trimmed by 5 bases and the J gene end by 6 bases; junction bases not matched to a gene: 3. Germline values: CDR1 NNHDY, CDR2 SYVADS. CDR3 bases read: TGTGCCAGCAGGACTGGGGGGGCCGGTGCT. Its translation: CASRTGGAGA. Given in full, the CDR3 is CASRTGGAGAEQFF.

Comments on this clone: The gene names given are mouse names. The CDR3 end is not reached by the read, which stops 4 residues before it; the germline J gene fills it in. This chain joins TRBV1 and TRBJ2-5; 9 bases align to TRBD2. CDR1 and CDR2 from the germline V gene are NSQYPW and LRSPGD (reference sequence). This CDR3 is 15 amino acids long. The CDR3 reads CTCSAVSGGEDTQYF. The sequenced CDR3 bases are TGCACCTGCAGTGCAGTTTCTGGGGGGGAAGAC.

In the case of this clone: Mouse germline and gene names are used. The CDR3 DNA, read in part, is TGTGCCAGCAGTGATGGGGGGGGCGCCGGG. Its translation: CASSDGGGAG. The entire CDR3 reads CASSDGGGAGQLYF. The rearrangement links TRBV13-1 to TRBJ2-2, with TRBD2 matching over 8 bases. The CDR3 extends 4 residues past the end of the read, so its final part is completed from the germline J gene. Germline CDR1 is NSHNY and CDR2 is SYGAGN. This CDR3 has 14 residues. After removal of 0 bases from V and 6 bases from J, the junction contained 1 base not matched to a gene.

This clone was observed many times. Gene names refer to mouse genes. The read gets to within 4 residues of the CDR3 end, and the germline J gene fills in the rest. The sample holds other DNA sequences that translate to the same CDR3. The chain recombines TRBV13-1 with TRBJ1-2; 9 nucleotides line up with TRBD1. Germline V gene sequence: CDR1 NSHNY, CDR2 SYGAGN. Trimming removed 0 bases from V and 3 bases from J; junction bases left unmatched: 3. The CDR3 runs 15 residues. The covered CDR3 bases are TGTGCCAGCAGTGATGCAGGACAGGGGCACTCC. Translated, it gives CASSDAGQGHS. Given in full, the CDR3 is CASSDAGQGHSDYTF.

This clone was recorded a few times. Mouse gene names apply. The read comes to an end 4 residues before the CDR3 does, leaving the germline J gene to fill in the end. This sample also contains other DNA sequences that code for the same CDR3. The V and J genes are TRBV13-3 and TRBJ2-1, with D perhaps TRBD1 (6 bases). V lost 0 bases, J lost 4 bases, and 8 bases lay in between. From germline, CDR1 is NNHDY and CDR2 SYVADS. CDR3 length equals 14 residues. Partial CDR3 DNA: TGTGCCAGCAGTGATGCCGGGACATATGCT. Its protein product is CASSDAGTYA. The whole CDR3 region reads CASSDAGTYAEQFF.

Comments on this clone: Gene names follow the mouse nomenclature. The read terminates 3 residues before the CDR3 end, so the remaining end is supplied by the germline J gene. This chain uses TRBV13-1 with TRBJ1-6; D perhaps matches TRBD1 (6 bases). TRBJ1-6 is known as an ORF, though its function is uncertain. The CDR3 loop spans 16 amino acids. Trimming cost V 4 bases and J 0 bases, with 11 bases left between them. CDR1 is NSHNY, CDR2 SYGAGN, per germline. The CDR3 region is CASSPQGISYNSPLYF. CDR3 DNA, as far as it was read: TGTGCCAGCAGTCCACAGGGTATTTCCTATAATTCGCCC.

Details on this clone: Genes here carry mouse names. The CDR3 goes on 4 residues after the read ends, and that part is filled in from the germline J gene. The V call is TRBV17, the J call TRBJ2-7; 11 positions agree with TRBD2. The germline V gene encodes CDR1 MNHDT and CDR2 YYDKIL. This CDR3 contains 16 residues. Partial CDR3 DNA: TGTGCTAGCAGTAGAGCCCGGGGGACTGGGGGATAT. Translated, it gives CASSRARGTGGY. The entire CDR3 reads CASSRARGTGGYEQYF.